The clone carrying this T cell receptor beta chain appeared a single time. No DNA is shown, since the ends of the CDR3 on it are uncertain; the CDR3 is the one TCRdb lists. TCRdb analysed the 5' RACE reads with MiXCR anew, one entry per CDR3 protein. The table has approximately 20,000 distinct CDR3 sequences, roughly 17% seen once. Germline lookup yields CDR1 SGHNT and CDR2 YENEEA. From its first to its last residue, the CDR3 has 24 amino acids. The source of the sample is a study of neurological immune-mediated disorders. The chain couples TRBV11-3 to TRBJ2-3; the table's D call, TRBD1, was not checked against the DNA. The receptor comes from a woman under 30 with multiple sclerosis. The sample comprised CD8+ T cells from blood. CDR3 sequence reads: CASSFYICSALDLTGQGSSDTQNF.